This entry is about one T cell receptor beta chain. Its antigen is unknown. These data originate in a study of cytomegalovirus exposure and HLA in healthy donors. Overall study: Early released data had tens of millions of unique TCRs, all coming from HLA-typed donors. Overall study results and limits: The study designated fewer than 200 TCR beta chains cytomegalovirus-associated.

This CDR3 contains 19 residues. V gave up 1 base and J gave up 0 bases; unmatched junction bases: 5. Germline lookup yields CDR1 SGHTA and CDR2 FQGNSA. The study ran its PCR with 60 Vbeta and 13 Jbeta primers. The protocol was immunoSEQ multiplex PCR, while the TCRdb copy is restricted to in-frame clones and leaves out a portion. In the table there are 45,000 to 65,000 clones, about 82% of which are singletons. The sequenced sample consisted of PBMCs. This chain uses TRBV7-2 with TRBJ2-3; 15 nucleotides match TRBD2. The receptor was derived from a man younger than 40 in good health and CMV-seronegative. CDR3 residues: CASSLGVGTSGRSTDTQYF. As DNA, the CDR3 is TGTGCCAGCAGCTTAGGTGTCGGGACTAGCGGGAGGAGCACAGATACGCAGTATTTT.